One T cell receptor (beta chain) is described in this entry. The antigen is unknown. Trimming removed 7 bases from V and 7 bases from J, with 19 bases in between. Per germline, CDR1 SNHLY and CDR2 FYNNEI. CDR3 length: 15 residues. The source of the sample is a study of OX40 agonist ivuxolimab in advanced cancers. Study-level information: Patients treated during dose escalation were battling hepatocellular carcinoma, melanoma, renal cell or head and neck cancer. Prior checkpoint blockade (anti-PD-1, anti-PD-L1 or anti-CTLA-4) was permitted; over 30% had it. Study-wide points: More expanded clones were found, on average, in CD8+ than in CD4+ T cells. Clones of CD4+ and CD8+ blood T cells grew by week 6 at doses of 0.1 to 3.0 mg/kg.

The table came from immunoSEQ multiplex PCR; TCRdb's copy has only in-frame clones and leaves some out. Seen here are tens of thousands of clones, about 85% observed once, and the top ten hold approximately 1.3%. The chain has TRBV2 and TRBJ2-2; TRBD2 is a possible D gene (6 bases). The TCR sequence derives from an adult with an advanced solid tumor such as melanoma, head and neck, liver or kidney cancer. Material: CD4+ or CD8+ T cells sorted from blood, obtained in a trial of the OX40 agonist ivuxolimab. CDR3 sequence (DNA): TGTGCCAGCACCCCCGATTCATCGCGGGGCGGGGAGCTGTTTTTT. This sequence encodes CASTPDSSRGGELFF.